This T cell receptor beta chain was identified during a study of OX40 agonist ivuxolimab in advanced cancers. Study-wide background: At roughly 83% male, the cohort had a mean age of 60 years, ranging from 23 to 79. General study findings and limits: CD8+ T cells showed, on average, more clonal expansion than CD4+ cells. At 0.1 to 3.0 mg/kg, CD4+ and CD8+ blood T cells expanded clonally by week 6.

There are 15 residues in the CDR3. The V gene lost 0 bases and the J gene lost 6 bases, with 14 bases spanning the gap. The germline gives CDR1 MDHEN, CDR2 SYDVKM. With regard to this clone: Its specificity is not known.

Patients with autoimmune history or systemic immunosuppression were excluded. Using immunoSEQ multiplex PCR, the repertoire was profiled, and TCRdb retains in-frame clones only, with some absent. Of some 60,000 clones in the sample, roughly 84% were seen once. The V call is TRBV28, the J call TRBJ1-1; TRBD1 might be the D (6 bases). The TCR was taken from an adult with an advanced solid tumor such as melanoma, head and neck, liver or kidney cancer. The sequenced sample was CD4+ or CD8+ T cells sorted from blood, obtained in a trial of the OX40 agonist ivuxolimab. The CDR3, as DNA: TGTGCCAGCAGTTTATGGGGGTCGGGGGCGGCTGAAGCTTTCTTT. It codes for CASSLWGSGAAEAFF.